This T cell receptor beta chain was found in a study of somatic mutations in cytotoxic T cells in rheumatoid arthritis. Using positive magnetic bead selection on an AutoMACS, CD4+ and CD8+ cells were isolated, after which their purity was checked by flow cytometry. Germline CDR1 and CDR2: SEHNR and FQNEAQ (reference sequence). Trimming left V 5 bases short and J 3 bases short, with 14 bases between. The CDR3 consists of 15 residues. TCRdb's copy holds only in-frame clones and misses some; the assay was immunoSEQ multiplex PCR. The table lists 13,000 to 15,000 clones, 82% of them singletons. This clone appeared a few times.

Sequenced sample: CD8+ T cells sorted from blood. The rearrangement links TRBV7-9 to TRBJ2-1; D remains unclear. This clonotype was sampled from an adult with rheumatoid arthritis. The CDR3 loop is CASSVRVGVYNEQFF. For the CDR3, the DNA is TGTGCCAGCAGCGTCAGAGTTGGAGTCTACAATGAGCAGTTCTTC.